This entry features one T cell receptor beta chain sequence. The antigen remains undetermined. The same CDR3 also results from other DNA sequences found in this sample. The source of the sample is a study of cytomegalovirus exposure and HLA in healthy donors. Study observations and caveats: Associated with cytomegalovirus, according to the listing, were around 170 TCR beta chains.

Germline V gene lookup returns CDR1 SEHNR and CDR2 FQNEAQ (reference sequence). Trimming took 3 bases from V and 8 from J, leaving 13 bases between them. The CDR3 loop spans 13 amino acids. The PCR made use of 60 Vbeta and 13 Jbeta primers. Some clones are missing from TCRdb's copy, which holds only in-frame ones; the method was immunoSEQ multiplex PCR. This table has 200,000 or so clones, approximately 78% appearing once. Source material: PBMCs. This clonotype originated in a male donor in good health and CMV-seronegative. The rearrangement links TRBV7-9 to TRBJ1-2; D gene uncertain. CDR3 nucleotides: TGTGCCAGCAGCTTGGAGGGCGCGGGCGGCTACACCTTC. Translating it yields CASSLEGAGGYTF.